Presented here are 3 T cell receptor beta chains from one specimen sequenced in a study of vaccination and CD4 T cells after COVID-19 (dated by TCRdb to the early 2020s). Per the publication, the treatment or condition label means: roughly ten-day PBMC culture with coronavirus spike peptide pools or control peptides (ViraFEST assay). These receptors' antigens are unknown. Receptor libraries were prepared by PCR. Sequencing relied on an Illumina iSeq 100. TCR sequencing of DNA from cultured CD4+ T cells used the Oncomine TCR Beta short-read assay at the Johns Hopkins FTIC core. TCRdb reprocessed the public reads (quality trimming at Q25 with fastp, clone calling with MiXCR) and kept in-frame beta chains. Each record represents a unique CDR3 protein, reported with the most common genes and DNA among its rows. The sample profile shows approximately 26,000 distinct CDR3 sequences; roughly 40% of them were found once. Approximately 11% of the sample comes from the top ten.

The sequencing input was CD4+ T cells from blood, cultured in vitro. The receptors were sampled from a human donor who had recovered from COVID-19.

The chain links TRBV6-4 to TRBJ2-2; unclear D gene. CDR1 is MRHNA, CDR2 SNTAGT, per germline. V was shortened by 4 bases and J by 0 bases, with 3 bases between the two germline ends. This CDR3 region has 13 residues. CDR3 sequence: CASSAANTGELFF. In DNA, the CDR3 is TGTGCCAGCAGTGCAGCGAACACCGGGGAGCTGTTTTTT.

The chain has TRBV5-4 and TRBJ2-3, with 9 bases that match TRBD2. Germline assignment: CDR1 SGHNT and CDR2 YYREEE (reference sequence). The CDR3 sequence is 13 residues long. Unmatched junction bases numbered 6, after V lost 8 bases and J lost 5 bases. The CDR3 DNA reads as TGTGCCAGTGGCGGGGGGGCCGAAGATACGCAGTATTTT. This sequence encodes CASGGGAEDTQYF. The full variable domain, its missing parts supplied by reference TRBV5-4 and TRBJ2-3, is ETGVTQSPTHLIKTRGQQVTLRCSSQSGHNTVSWYQQALGQGPQFIFQYYREEENGRGNFPPRFSGLQFPNYSSELNVNALELDDSALYLCASGGGAEDTQYFGPGTRLTVL.

This chain uses TRBV10-2 with TRBJ1-4; TRBD1 is a possible D gene (5 bases). The CDR3 consists of 14 residues. The germline gives CDR1 WSHSY, CDR2 SAAADI. V lost 5 bases, J lost 14 bases, and 21 bases lay in between. The CDR3 bases are TGCGCCAGCAGTCCGGGACCGACGTATAATGGGCTGTTTTTT. This encodes CASSPGPTYNGLFF.